This TCR beta chain was documented in a study of blood T cell repertoires in COVID-19. Across the study: Material from acute and convalescent COVID-19 was sourced from the United States, Italy and Spain.

Germline lookup yields CDR1 SGHTA and CDR2 FQGNSA. V lost 5 bases, J lost 2 bases, and 14 bases lay in between. The CDR3 consists of 15 residues. In the original workflow: Reference gene primer amplification gave nucleated cell count estimates. Only in-frame clones appear in the TCRdb table, and some are missing; sequencing was by immunoSEQ multiplex PCR. Clonal size and the V and J genes are those of that table, whereas D and trimming came from the DNA. The data show 50,000 to 65,000 clones, more than 80% seen once. Sequencing was carried out using peripheral blood. The rearrangement uses TRBV7-2 and TRBJ2-3, with D tentatively TRBD2 (6 bases). The TCR originated in a woman in her sixties or seventies with acute or convalescent COVID-19. The CDR3 DNA is TGTGCCAGCAGCCTTGCGGGGCCTAACACAGATACGCAGTATTTT. Its protein is CASSLAGPNTDTQYF.